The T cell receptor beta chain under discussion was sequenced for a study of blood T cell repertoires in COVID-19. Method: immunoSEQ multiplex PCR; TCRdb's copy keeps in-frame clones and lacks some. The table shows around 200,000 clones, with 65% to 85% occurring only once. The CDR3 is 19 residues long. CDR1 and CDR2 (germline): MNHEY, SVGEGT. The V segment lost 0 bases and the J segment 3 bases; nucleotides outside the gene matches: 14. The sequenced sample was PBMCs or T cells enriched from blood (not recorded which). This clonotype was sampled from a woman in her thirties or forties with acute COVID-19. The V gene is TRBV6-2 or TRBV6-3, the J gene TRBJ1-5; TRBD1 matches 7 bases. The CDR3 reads CASSYSRMRADRYNQPQHF. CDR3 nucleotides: TGTGCCAGCAGTTACTCGAGGATGAGGGCGGACAGGTACAATCAGCCCCAGCATTTT.